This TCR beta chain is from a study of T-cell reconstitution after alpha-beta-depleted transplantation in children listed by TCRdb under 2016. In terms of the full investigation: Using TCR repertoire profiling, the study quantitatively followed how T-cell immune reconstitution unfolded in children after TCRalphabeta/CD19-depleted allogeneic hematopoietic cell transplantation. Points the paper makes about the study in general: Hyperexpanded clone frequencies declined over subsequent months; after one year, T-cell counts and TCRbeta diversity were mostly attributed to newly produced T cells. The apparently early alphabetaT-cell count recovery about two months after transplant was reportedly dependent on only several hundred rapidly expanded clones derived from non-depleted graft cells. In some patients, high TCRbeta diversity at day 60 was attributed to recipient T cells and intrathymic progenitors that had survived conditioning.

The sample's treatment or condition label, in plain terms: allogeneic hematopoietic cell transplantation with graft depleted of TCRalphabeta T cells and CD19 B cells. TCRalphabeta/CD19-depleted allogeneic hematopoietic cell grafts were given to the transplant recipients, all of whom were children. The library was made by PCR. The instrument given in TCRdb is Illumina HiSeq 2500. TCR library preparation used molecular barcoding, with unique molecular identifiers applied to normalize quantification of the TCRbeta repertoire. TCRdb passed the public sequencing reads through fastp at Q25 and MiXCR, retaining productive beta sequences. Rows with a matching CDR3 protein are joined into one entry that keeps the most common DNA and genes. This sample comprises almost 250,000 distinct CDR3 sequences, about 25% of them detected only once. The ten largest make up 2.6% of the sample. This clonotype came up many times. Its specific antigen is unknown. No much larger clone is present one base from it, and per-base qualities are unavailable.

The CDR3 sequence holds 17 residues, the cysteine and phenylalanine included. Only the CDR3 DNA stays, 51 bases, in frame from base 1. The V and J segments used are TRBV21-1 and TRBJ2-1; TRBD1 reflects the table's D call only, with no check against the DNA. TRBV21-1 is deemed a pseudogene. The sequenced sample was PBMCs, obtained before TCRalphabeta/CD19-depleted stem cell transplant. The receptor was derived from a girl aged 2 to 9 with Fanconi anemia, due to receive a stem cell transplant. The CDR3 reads CASSNPPGSRGYNEQFF. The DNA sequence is TGTGCCAGCAGCAACCCCCCGGGGTCGAGGGGCTACAATGAGCAGTTCTTC.